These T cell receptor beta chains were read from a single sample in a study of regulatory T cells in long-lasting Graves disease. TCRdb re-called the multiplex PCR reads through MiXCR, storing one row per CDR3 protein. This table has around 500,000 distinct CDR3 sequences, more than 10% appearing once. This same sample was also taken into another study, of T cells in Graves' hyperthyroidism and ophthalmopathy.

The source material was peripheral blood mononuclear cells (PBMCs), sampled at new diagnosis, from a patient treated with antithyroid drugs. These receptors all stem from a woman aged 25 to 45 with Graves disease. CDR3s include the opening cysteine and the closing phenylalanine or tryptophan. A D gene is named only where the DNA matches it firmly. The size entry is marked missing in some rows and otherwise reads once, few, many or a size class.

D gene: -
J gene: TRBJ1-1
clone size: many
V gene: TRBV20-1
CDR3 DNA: TGCAGTGCTAGGCGGGGGGCGACTGAAGCTTTCTTT
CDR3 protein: CSARRGATEAFF

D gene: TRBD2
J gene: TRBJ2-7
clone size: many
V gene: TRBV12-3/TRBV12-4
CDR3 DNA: TGTGCCAGCAGTTTTGGGGACGGGACTAGCGGGATGCAGCAGTACTTC
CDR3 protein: CASSFGDGTSGMQQYF

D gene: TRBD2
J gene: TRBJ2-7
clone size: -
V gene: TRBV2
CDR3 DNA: TGTGCCAGCAGTGAGGTAGGGACTAGCGGGAACTACGAGCAGTACTTC
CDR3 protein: CASSEVGTSGNYEQYF

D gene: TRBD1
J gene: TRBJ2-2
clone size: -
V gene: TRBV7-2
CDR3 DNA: TGTGCCAGCTCGAAACAGGGGGCAGTGGGCACCGGGGAGCTGTTTTTT
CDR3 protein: CASSKQGAVGTGELFF

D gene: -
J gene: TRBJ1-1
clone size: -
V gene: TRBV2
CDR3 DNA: TGTGCCAGCAGTGATTTGGGCTTCGCTGAAGCTTTCTTT
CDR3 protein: CASSDLGFAEAFF

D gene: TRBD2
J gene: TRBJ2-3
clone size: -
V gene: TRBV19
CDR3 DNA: TGTGCCAGTAGTATCCGGAGAAGCGGGGGTGATACGCAGTATTTT
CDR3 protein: CASSIRRSGGDTQYF

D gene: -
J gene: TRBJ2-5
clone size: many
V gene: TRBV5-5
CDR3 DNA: TGTGCCAGCAGCTTCGCCTCGTCAGGGCAAGAGACCCAGTACTTC
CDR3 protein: CASSFASSGQETQYF

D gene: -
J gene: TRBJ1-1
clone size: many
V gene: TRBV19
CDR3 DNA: TGTGCCAGTAGTATGGGGGCGTGGGGGTATGAAGCTTTCTTT
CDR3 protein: CASSMGAWGYEAFF

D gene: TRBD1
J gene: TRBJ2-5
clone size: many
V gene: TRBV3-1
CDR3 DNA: TGTGCCAGCAGCCAGACAGGGTTGGAGACCCAGTACTTC
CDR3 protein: CASSQTGLETQYF

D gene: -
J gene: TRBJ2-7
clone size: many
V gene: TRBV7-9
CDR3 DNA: TGTGCCAGCAGCTCGGGGGGGACAGGTACTTTGGACGAGCAGTACTTC
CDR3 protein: CASSSGGTGTLDEQYF

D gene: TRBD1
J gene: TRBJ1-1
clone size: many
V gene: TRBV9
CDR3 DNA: TGTGCCAGCAGCGTTAGAGGGGGCCCGAACACTGAAGCTTTCTTT
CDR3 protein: CASSVRGGPNTEAFF

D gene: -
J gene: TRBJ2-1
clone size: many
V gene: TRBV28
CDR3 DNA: TGTGCCAGCAGTCCCCTCATCGGGGGTGAGCAGTTCTTC
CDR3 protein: CASSPLIGGEQFF

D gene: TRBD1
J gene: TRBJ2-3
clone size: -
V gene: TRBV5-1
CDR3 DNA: TGTGCCAGCAGCTTGGTCCGGGACAGGGCCCGTAATACGCAGTATTTT
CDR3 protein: CASSLVRDRARNTQYF

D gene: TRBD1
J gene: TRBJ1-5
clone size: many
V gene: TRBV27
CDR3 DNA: TGTGCCAGCAGTGCTCGACAGGGCCTCAATCAGCCCCAGCATTTT
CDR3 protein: CASSARQGLNQPQHF

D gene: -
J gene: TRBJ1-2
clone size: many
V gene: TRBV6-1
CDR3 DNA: TGTGCCAGCAACAAACGGCTCGCAGGCGCCGGCTACACCTTC
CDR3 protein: CASNKRLAGAGYTF

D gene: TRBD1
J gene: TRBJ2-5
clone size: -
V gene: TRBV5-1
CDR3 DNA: TGCGCCAGCAGCGTGGGACAGGGAGGGACAGAGACCCAGTACTTC
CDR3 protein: CASSVGQGGTETQYF

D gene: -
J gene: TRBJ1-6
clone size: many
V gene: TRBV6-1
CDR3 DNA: TGTGCCAGCACCGCGACAGGATCCAATTCACCCCTCCACTTT
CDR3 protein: CASTATGSNSPLHF

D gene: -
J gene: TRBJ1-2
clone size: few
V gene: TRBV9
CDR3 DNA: TGTGCCAGCAGCGTTGGCAGGCTTAACTATGGCTACACCTTC
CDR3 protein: CASSVGRLNYGYTF

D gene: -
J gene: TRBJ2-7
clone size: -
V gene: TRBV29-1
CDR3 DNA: TGCAGCGTCGTATCAGGACTATTGGTCGACGAGCAGTACTTC
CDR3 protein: CSVVSGLLVDEQYF

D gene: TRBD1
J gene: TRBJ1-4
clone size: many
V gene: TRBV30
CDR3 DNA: TGTGCCTGGGGCCTATCACGGACAGGGGGAGAAAAACTGTTTTTT
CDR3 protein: CAWGLSRTGGEKLFF

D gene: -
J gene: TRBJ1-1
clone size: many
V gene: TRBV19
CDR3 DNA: TGTGCCAGTAGAAGAGCTGGGCTATCTGACACTGAAGCTTTCTTT
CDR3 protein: CASRRAGLSDTEAFF

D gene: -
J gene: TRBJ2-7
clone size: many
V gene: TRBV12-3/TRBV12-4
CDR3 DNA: TGTGCCAGCAGTTTTTTGCGACTAGGGGTACCGGGGGAGCAGTACTTC
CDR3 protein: CASSFLRLGVPGEQYF

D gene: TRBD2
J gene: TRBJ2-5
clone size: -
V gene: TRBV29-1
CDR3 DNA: TGCAGCTCAGGACTAGCGGGAGGGCCGGAGACCCAGTACTTC
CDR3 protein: CSSGLAGGPETQYF

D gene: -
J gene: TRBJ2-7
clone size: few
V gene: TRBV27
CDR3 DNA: TGTGCCAGCAGCCGGGGAGCGGGTGGGCTTGGAGAGCAGTACTTC
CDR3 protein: CASSRGAGGLGEQYF

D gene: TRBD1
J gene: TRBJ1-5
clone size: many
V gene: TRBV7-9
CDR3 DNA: TGTGCCAGCAGCTCGGGACAGGGGATCGTCACTAGCAATCAGCCCCAGCATTTT
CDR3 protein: CASSSGQGIVTSNQPQHF

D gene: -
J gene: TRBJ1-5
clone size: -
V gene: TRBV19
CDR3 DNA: TGTGCCAGTAGAATCGGGGGGCGGCCCCAGCATTTT
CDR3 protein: CASRIGGRPQHF

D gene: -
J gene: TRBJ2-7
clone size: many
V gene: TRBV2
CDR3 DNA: TGTGCCAGCGGGCCGCCCGAGGGGGGTGGCTACGAGCAGTACTTC
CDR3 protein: CASGPPEGGGYEQYF

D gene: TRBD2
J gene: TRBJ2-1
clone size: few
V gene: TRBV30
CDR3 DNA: TGTGCCTGGAGTGCTAGCGGGAAGACCAATGAGCAGTTCTTC
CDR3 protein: CAWSASGKTNEQFF

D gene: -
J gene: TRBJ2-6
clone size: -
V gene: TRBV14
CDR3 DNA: TGTGCCAGCAGCCGAATAGTGGCTGGGGCCAACGTCCTGACTTTC
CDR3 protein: CASSRIVAGANVLTF

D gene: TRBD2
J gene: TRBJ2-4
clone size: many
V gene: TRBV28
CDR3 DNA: TGTGCAACGGCGCGGGAGCTTGAAGGAAACATTCAGTACTTC
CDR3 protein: CATARELEGNIQYF

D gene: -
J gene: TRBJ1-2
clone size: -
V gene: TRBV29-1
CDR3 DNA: TGCAGCGTTGGGACAGCGAAAAACTATGGCTACACCTTC
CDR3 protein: CSVGTAKNYGYTF

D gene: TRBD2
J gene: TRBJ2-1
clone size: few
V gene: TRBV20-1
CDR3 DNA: TGCAGTGCTAGAGTATGGAGCGGGATCTCCTACAATGAGCAGTTCTTC
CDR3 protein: CSARVWSGISYNEQFF

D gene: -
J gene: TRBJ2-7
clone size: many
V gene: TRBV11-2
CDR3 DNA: TGTGCCAGCAGCACCGCCCTCAGGACAGACTCCTACGAGCAGTACTTC
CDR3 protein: CASSTALRTDSYEQYF

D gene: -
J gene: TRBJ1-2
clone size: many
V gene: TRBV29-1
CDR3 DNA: TGCAGTGCCCGCTCCACCACTCCATATGGCTACACCTTC
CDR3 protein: CSARSTTPYGYTF

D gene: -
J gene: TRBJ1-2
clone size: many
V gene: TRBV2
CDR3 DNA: TGTGCCAGCAGTCAATACAGGGAAGGGGGTGGCTACACCTTC
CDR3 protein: CASSQYREGGGYTF

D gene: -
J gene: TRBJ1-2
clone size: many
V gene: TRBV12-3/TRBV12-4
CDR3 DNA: TGTGCCAGCGTCCTTGGCAGTCCTTTTGGGGGGTATGGCTACACCTTC
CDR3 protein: CASVLGSPFGGYGYTF

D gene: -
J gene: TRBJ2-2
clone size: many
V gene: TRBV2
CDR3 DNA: TGTGCCAGCAAGGCAGGGGTGAACACCGGGGAGCTGTTTTTT
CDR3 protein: CASKAGVNTGELFF

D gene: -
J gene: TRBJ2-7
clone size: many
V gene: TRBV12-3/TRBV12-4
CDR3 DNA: TGTGCCAGCAGTTCACCGGGACACTACTACGAGCAGTACTTC
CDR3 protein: CASSSPGHYYEQYF

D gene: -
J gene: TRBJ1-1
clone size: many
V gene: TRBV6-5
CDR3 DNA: TGTGCCAGCAGTTACACGGGAGGTACTGAAGCTTTCTTT
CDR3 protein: CASSYTGGTEAFF

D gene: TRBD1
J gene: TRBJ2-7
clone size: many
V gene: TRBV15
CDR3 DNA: TGTGCCACCAGCAGTGGGGACAGGGGCTACGAGCAGTACTTC
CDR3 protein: CATSSGDRGYEQYF

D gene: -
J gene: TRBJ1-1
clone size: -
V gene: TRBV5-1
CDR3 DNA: TGCGCCAGCAGCTTGGCCGGCAGGGGAGCGGTAGAGGCTTTCTTT
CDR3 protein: CASSLAGRGAVEAFF

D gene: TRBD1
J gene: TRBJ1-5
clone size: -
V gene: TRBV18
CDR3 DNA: TGTGCCAGCTCTCAGACAGGGGACGGCAATCAGCCCCAGCATTTT
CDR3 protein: CASSQTGDGNQPQHF